These 30 T cell receptor beta chains were all obtained from the same sample, sequenced in a study of T cells after yellow fever vaccination. TCRdb reprocessed the 5' RACE reads with MiXCR, giving one entry per CDR3 protein. The table shows just under 600,000 distinct CDR3 sequences, with roughly 14% occurring only once. The specimen was PBMCs, collected on the day of the yellow fever booster vaccination. The receptors derive from a man between 25 and 39 years old who received the YFV17D yellow fever vaccine.

This clonotype was picked up a small number of times. The chain carries TRBV29-1 and TRBJ2-5, with D perhaps matching TRBD1 or TRBD2 (5 bases each). CDR3 length: 14 amino acids. Germline CDR1 SQVTM, CDR2 ANQGSEA. V was cut by 3 bases and J by 0 bases, with 11 bases left in between. For the CDR3, the DNA is TGCAGCGTTGAGGGACGGAAATACCAAGAGACCCAGTACTTC. Amino acids: CSVEGRKYQETQYF. Using reference TRBV29-1 and TRBJ2-5 for the parts outside the CDR3, the full variable domain is SAVISQKPSRDICQRGTSLTIQCQVDSQVTMMFWYRQQPGQSLTLIATANQGSEATYESGFVIDKFPISRPNLTFSTLTVSNMSPEDSSIYLCSVEGRKYQETQYFGPGTRLLVL.

This clonotype was seen at least ten times. This chain links TRBV4-2 with TRBJ2-1, with 10 bases matching TRBD2. This CDR3 has 18 residues. V was pared by 1 base and J by 1 base, with 7 bases of the junction left unmatched. Germline assignment: CDR1 LGHNA and CDR2 YNFKEQ. CDR3 protein: CASSQVAGGFVSYNEQFF. The CDR3 nucleotides read TGTGCCAGCAGCCAAGTAGCGGGAGGTTTCGTGTCCTACAATGAGCAGTTCTTC.

This chain connects TRBV20-1 to TRBJ2-1; TRBD1 matches 7 bases. Germline assignment: CDR1 DFQATT and CDR2 SNEGSKA (reference sequence). Trimming removed 5 bases from V and 4 bases from J; junction bases left unmatched: 8. There are 14 residues in the CDR3. CDR3 in amino acids: CSAPTGVGYNEQFF. The CDR3 DNA follows: TGCAGTGCTCCTACAGGGGTCGGTTACAATGAGCAGTTCTTC.

CDR3 in DNA: TGTGCCACAAGTGGACAAAGGGAGACCCAGTACTTC. It is translated as CATSGQRETQYF. The chain uses TRBV10-3 and TRBJ2-5, with D tentatively TRBD1 (5 bases). Trimming left V 10 bases short and J 5 bases short, with 14 bases between. Looked up from germline, CDR1 is ENHRY and CDR2 is SYGVKD. The CDR3 runs to 12 residues.

The V and J genes are TRBV18 and TRBJ2-1; D might be TRBD1 (6 bases). Trimming stripped 4 bases from V and 6 bases from J, with 16 bases between. CDR3 length: 15 residues. Germline V gene data show CDR1 as KGHSH and CDR2 as LQKENI. In nucleotides, the CDR3 is TGTGCCAGCTCACGAGGGGGAGTTTCGCCCAATGAGCAGTTCTTC. Translation gives CASSRGGVSPNEQFF. Drawing the rest from reference TRBV18 and TRBJ2-1, the complete variable domain is NAGVMQNPRHLVRRRGQEARLRCSPMKGHSHVYWYRQLPEEGLKFMVYLQKENIIDESGMPKERFSAEFPKEGPSILRIQQVVRGDSAAYFCASSRGGVSPNEQFFGPGTRLTVL.

The chain has TRBV20-1 and TRBJ1-5; 7 nucleotides match TRBD1. The V segment lost 8 bases and the J segment 9 bases; nucleotides outside the gene matches: 13. CDR3 length: 13 amino acids. Germline values: CDR1 DFQATT, CDR2 SNEGSKA (reference sequence). The CDR3 is CSSRQGVMRPQHF. The DNA of the CDR3 is TGCAGTTCCAGACAGGGCGTGATGCGGCCCCAGCATTTT.

CDR3 loop: CASSLAGQGFNEQFF. CDR3 nucleotides: TGCGCCAGCAGCTTGGCGGGACAGGGGTTCAATGAGCAGTTCTTC. This chain uses TRBV5-1 with TRBJ2-1; the match to TRBD1 covers 10 bases. The germline V gene encodes CDR1 SGHRS and CDR2 YFSETQ. V was clipped by 0 bases and J by 6 bases; unmatched bases: 3. CDR3 length equals 15 residues.

V gene TRBV5-1 combines with J gene TRBJ2-7; 9 nucleotides match TRBD1. V shed 7 bases and J 2 bases; nucleotides not matched to a gene: 7. Germline CDR1 reads SGHRS; CDR2 reads YFSETQ. The CDR3 is 14 residues long. CDR3 sequence (DNA): TGCGCCAGCTCGCTGACAGGGGGGACCTACGAGCAGTACTTC. It encodes CASSLTGGTYEQYF.

This clonotype was seen more than once but under ten times. The chain links TRBV3-1 to TRBJ2-5; TRBD2 might be the D (5 bases). The CDR3 totals 14 residues. Germline V gene sequence: CDR1 LGHDT, CDR2 YNNKEL (reference sequence). Trimming removed 4 bases from V and 4 bases from J, with 13 bases in between. CDR3 sequence reads: CASSLHLARETQYF. The CDR3 coding sequence is TGTGCCAGCAGCCTTCACCTAGCTAGAGAGACCCAGTACTTC.

There are a few counts of this clonotype. The chain links TRBV11-1 to TRBJ2-3; 16 positions match TRBD2. This CDR3 contains 21 residues. The V gene's germline CDR1 is SGHAT and CDR2 FQDESV (reference sequence). J lost 3 bases, V lost 5 bases, and 17 bases had no gene match. CDR3 sequence (DNA): TGTGCCAGCAGCCAGCTTCCCGGGACTAGCGGGAGGGCCGGGTCTACAGATACGCAGTATTTT. It yields the protein CASSQLPGTSGRAGSTDTQYF. The full variable domain, its missing parts supplied by reference TRBV11-1 and TRBJ2-3, is EAEVAQSPRYKITEKSQAVAFWCDPISGHATLYWYRQILGQGPELLVQFQDESVVDDSQLPKDRFSAERLKGVDSTLKIQPAELGDSAMYLCASSQLPGTSGRAGSTDTQYFGPGTRLTVL.

This rearrangement joins TRBV5-5 to TRBJ2-7, with D tentatively TRBD1 or TRBD2 (5 bases each). This CDR3 region has 15 residues. Germline V gene lookup returns CDR1 SGHKS and CDR2 YYEKEE (reference sequence). Between the trimmed V and J ends, which lost 1 base and 3 bases, there was a span of 14 bases. The CDR3 protein is CASSLTVLGDYEQYF. Written as DNA, the CDR3 is TGTGCCAGCAGCTTGACGGTCCTGGGGGACTACGAGCAGTACTTC. The full variable domain, with the rest looked up from reference TRBV5-5 and TRBJ2-7, is DAGVTQSPTHLIKTRGQQVTLRCSPISGHKSVSWYQQVLGQGPQFIFQYYEKEERGRGNFPDRFSARQFPNYSSELNVNALLLGDSALYLCASSLTVLGDYEQYFGPGTRLTVT.

The V call is TRBV7-9, the J call TRBJ2-2; 7 bases are shared with TRBD2. The CDR3 is made up of 13 amino acids. Germline V gene data show CDR1 as SEHNR and CDR2 as FQNEAQ (reference sequence). V shed 4 bases and J 7 bases; nucleotides not matched to a gene: 3. CDR3: CASSSSGGGELFF. CDR3 DNA sequence: TGTGCCAGCAGCTCCTCGGGGGGCGGGGAGCTGTTTTTT. Full variable domain (remainder filled in from reference TRBV7-9 and TRBJ2-2): DTGVSQNPRHKITKRGQNVTFRCDPISEHNRLYWYRQTLGQGPEFLTYFQNEAQLEKSRLLSDRFSAERPKGSFSTLEIQRTEQGDSAMYLCASSSSGGGELFFGEGSRLTVL.

The chain has TRBV7-2 and TRBJ2-7; TRBD1 matches at 7 bases. This CDR3 region has 15 residues. Unmatched junction bases numbered 9, after V lost 5 bases and J lost 2 bases. From germline, CDR1 is SGHTA and CDR2 FQGNSA. The CDR3 spells CASSTSTGTTYEQYF. The CDR3 region has the DNA TGTGCCAGCAGCACGTCGACAGGGACAACCTACGAGCAGTACTTC.

This clonotype was picked up many times. The chain combines TRBV12-3 or TRBV12-4 with TRBJ2-3; possibly TRBD2 for D (6 bases). V dropped 5 bases and J dropped 2 bases, with 11 bases sitting between them. The length of the CDR3 is 14 residues. CDR3 sequence (DNA): TGTGCCAGCAGTGTGGGGACTTCCACAGATACGCAGTATTTT. Residues: CASSVGTSTDTQYF.

The chain carries TRBV10-1 and TRBJ2-2, with a tentative D call TRBD1 (5 bases). CDR1 and CDR2 from the germline V gene are WNHNN and SYGVQD (reference sequence). The V gene lost 0 bases and the J gene lost 4 bases, with 15 bases spanning the gap. The CDR3 is made up of 17 amino acids. CDR3 region: CASSESKAGMLTGELFF. The CDR3 DNA reads as TGCGCCAGCAGTGAGTCGAAGGCAGGGATGCTCACCGGGGAGCTGTTTTTT.

This clonotype was counted only a few times. V usage is TRBV12-3 or TRBV12-4 and J usage is TRBJ2-1; possibly TRBD2 for D (5 bases). With 5 bases removed from V and 0 bases from J, the gap between germline ends came to 20 bases. CDR3 length: 18 amino acids. CDR3 in DNA: TGTGCCAGCAGTCCGAGATACCGGCGGGTGAGCTCCTACAATGAGCAGTTCTTC. Translated, it gives CASSPRYRRVSSYNEQFF.

This clonotype has a handful of counts. The rearrangement joins TRBV6-1 to TRBJ2-2, with a possible D match to TRBD1 (6 bases). This CDR3 contains 14 residues. V lost 5 bases and J lost 5, with 12 bases in between. The V gene's germline CDR1 is MNHNS and CDR2 SASEGT. The CDR3 here is CASSQNRVTGELFF. In DNA, the CDR3 is TGTGCCAGCAGTCAAAACAGGGTAACCGGGGAGCTGTTTTTT.

In this sample, this clonotype turned up a few times. The gene calls are TRBV10-3 and TRBJ2-3; 9 bases map to TRBD1. V shed 6 bases and J 0 bases; nucleotides not matched to a gene: 10. Germline values: CDR1 ENHRY, CDR2 SYGVKD. The CDR3 runs 17 residues. CDR3 protein: CAIREHTGTGSTDTQYF. The DNA for the CDR3 is TGTGCCATCAGAGAACATACCGGGACAGGGAGCACAGATACGCAGTATTTT.

This chain joins TRBV5-6 and TRBJ2-7, with D unresolved. Germline values: CDR1 SGHDT, CDR2 YYEEEE. The CDR3 contains 15 residues. V lost 0 bases and J lost 3, with 13 bases in between. For the CDR3, the DNA is TGTGCCAGCAGCTTGGCCCCTACTGAGGTCTACGAGCAGTACTTC. Amino acids: CASSLAPTEVYEQYF.

The table lists this clonotype with many counts. The chain links TRBV3-2 to TRBJ2-3; the table assigns TRBD2, which was not confirmed against the DNA. TRBV3-2 is designated a pseudogene. This CDR3 is built from 13 residues. In DNA, the CDR3 is TGTGCCAGCCAGAATAGCGGCACAGATACGCAGTATTTT. Translating it yields CASQNSGTDTQYF.

Only a few counts were recorded for this clonotype. The J gene is TRBJ2-7, the V gene TRBV2; TRBD2 is a possible D gene (5 bases). The CDR3 runs 15 residues. Germline assignment: CDR1 SNHLY and CDR2 FYNNEI. The ends were cut back, 1 base at V and 0 bases at J, with 10 bases in the middle. The CDR3 DNA reads as TGTGCCAGCAGTGAAGTGGAGGACTCCTCCTACGAGCAGTACTTC. Its protein product is CASSEVEDSSYEQYF.

There are a few counts of this clonotype. V gene TRBV7-2 combines with J gene TRBJ2-1, with 8 positions matching TRBD2. Looked up from germline, CDR1 is SGHTA and CDR2 is FQGNSA. The CDR3 length is 15 residues. Germline trimming cut 5 bases from V and 5 bases from J; bases unmatched to any gene: 8. CDR3 in DNA: TGTGCCAGCAGCCCACAGGCTAGCGGGCACAATGAGCAGTTCTTC. Amino acid sequence: CASSPQASGHNEQFF.

In its sample, this clonotype was seen a few times. This chain connects TRBV25-1 to TRBJ2-1, with 7 bases that match TRBD1. The trim removed 4 bases at V and 7 bases at J, leaving 16 bases unmatched. The CDR3 covers 17 residues. The V gene's germline CDR1 is MGHDK and CDR2 SYGVNS. CDR3 region: CASSARTGRTALNEQFF. CDR3 sequence (DNA): TGTGCCAGCAGTGCTAGGACAGGAAGGACTGCCTTGAATGAGCAGTTCTTC.

There are a few counts of this clonotype. J is TRBJ2-7 and V is TRBV11-2; no reliable D call. The CDR3 contains 15 residues. Trimming removed 0 bases at V and 4 bases at J, with 13 bases between. From germline, CDR1 is SGHAT and CDR2 FQNNGV. CDR3 in DNA: TGTGCCAGCAGCTTAGATTGGACGGAGATATACGAGCAGTACTTC. Amino acids: CASSLDWTEIYEQYF.

This clonotype was observed a few times. The chain combines TRBV11-3 with TRBJ2-7; 10 bases line up with TRBD2. The CDR3 is 17 amino acids. J was trimmed by 2 bases and V by 5 bases; bases with no gene match: 12. Per germline, CDR1 SGHNT and CDR2 YENEEA. The CDR3 is CASSPRSGTSAPYEQYF. The CDR3 DNA sequence: TGTGCCAGCAGCCCGCGATCCGGGACTAGCGCACCCTACGAGCAGTACTTC.

This clonotype was seen a handful of times. This chain uses TRBV5-1 with TRBJ2-7; 8 bases are a match to TRBD1. Germline loops: CDR1 SGHRS, CDR2 YFSETQ. The CDR3 covers 15 residues. V gave up 3 bases and J gave up 4 bases; unmatched junction bases: 9. This CDR3 is CASSSGQGNRYEQYF. The CDR3 region has the DNA TGCGCCAGCAGCTCAGGACAGGGTAATAGATACGAGCAGTACTTC.

This clonotype was detected a few times. The chain employs TRBV4-3 and TRBJ2-1; D remains unclear. V was pared by 2 bases and J by 4 bases, with 15 bases between. CDR1 is LGHNA, CDR2 YSLEER, per germline. This CDR3 has 16 residues. The CDR3 spells CASSQLRGPVYNEQFF. CDR3 nucleotide sequence: TGCGCCAGCAGCCAACTCCGAGGACCAGTTTACAATGAGCAGTTCTTC.

This clonotype has just a few counts. The chain employs TRBV20-1 and TRBJ1-1; D ambiguous. Trimming left V 0 bases short and J 5 bases short, with 16 bases between. This CDR3 has 15 residues. The germline V gene encodes CDR1 DFQATT and CDR2 SNEGSKA (reference sequence). CDR3 sequence (DNA): TGCAGTGCTAGAGATAGGTTGGGAGTGCGGACTGAAGCTTTCTTT. Translating gives CSARDRLGVRTEAFF.

V and J are TRBV7-9 and TRBJ2-1; the D is unclear. Germline values: CDR1 SEHNR, CDR2 FQNEAQ (reference sequence). CDR3 length: 15 residues. V lost 1 base to trimming and J lost 10 bases, with 17 bases between them. The DNA of the CDR3 is TGTGCCAGCAGCTTAGTGGTCAATAAACCTAGGGAGCAGTTCTTC. It is translated as CASSLVVNKPREQFF.

For the CDR3, the DNA is TGTGCCAGCAGCCCCCAGGGGTTAATACAGGACGAGCAGTACTTC. It yields the protein CASSPQGLIQDEQYF. The J gene is TRBJ2-7, the V gene TRBV5-4, with D possibly TRBD1 on 6 matching bases. Per the germline V gene, CDR1 is SGHNT and CDR2 is YYREEE (reference sequence). The CDR3 extends over 15 amino acids. Trimming took 4 bases from V and 5 from J, leaving 19 bases between them.